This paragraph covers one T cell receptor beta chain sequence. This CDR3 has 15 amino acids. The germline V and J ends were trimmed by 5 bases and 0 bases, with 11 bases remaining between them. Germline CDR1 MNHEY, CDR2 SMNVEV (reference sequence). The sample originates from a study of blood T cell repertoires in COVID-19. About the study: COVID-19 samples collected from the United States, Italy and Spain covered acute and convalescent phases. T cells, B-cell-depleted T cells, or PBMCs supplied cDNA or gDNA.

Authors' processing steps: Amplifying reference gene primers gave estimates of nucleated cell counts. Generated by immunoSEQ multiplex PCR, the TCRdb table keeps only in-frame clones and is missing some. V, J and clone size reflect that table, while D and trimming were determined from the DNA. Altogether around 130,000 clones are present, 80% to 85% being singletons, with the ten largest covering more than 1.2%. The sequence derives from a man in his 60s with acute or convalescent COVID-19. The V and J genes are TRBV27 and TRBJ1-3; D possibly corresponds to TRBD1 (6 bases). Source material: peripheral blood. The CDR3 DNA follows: TGTGCCAGCAGTATACAGGGCGGCTCTGGAAACACCATATATTTT. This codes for CASSIQGGSGNTIYF.